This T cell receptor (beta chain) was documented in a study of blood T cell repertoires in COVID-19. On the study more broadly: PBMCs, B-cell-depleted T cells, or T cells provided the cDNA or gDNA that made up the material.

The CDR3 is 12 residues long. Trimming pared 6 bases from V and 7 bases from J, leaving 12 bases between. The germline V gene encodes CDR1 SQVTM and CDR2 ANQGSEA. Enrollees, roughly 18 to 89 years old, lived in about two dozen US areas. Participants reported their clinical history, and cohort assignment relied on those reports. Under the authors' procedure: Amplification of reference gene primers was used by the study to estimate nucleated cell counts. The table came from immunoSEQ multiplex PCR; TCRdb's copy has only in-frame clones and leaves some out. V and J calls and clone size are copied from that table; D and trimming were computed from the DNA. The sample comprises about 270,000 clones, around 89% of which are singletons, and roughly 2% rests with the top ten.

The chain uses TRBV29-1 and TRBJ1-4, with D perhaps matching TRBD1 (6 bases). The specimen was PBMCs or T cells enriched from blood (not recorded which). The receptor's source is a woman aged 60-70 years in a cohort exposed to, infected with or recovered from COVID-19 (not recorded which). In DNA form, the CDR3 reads TGCAGCGTCGCCAGGGGTCGTGAAAAACTGTTTTTT. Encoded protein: CSVARGREKLFF.